This T cell receptor beta chain was captured by sequencing in a study of HIV-infected patients and healthy controls. Follow-up blood was drawn about 14 weeks, roughly three months, after antiretroviral therapy began. The repertoire came from unfractionated whole blood and reflected all unsorted peripheral T cells. The table lists this clonotype with many counts. The antigen is not known. There are 17 residues in the CDR3. The V segment lost 5 bases and the J segment 8 bases; nucleotides outside the gene matches: 14. Germline values: CDR1 MDHEN, CDR2 SYDVKM. Findings and limits, study-wide: Compared with untreated HIV+ repertoires, healthy controls showed roughly threefold more distinct CDR3s and higher Shannon diversity. Comparisons were complicated because patients and controls had unequal numbers of distinct sequences. The authors saw processing only sixteen HIV-infected individuals as a major limitation on generality.

Alpha and beta constant-region primers primed reverse transcription of around 500 ng RNA. Each of the alpha and beta chains got its own library through chain-specific third strand synthesis with indices. A 5' RACE adapter with a random hexamer and the SP2 primer site was joined to cDNA. TCRdb called the 5' RACE reads again in MiXCR, with one record for every CDR3 protein. The table includes 18,000 or so distinct CDR3 sequences, 8% to 10% detected once. V and J are TRBV28 and TRBJ2-1, with 11 bases aligning to TRBD2. This clonotype originated in an adult with HIV infection. The sequencing used blood, collected during antiretroviral therapy. This CDR3 is CASSPPMVAGGHDEQFF. DNA for the CDR3: TGTGCCAGCAGTCCCCCCATGGTAGCGGGAGGGCACGATGAGCAGTTCTTC. The whole variable domain, remainder taken from reference TRBV28 and TRBJ2-1, is DVKVTQSSRYLVKRTGEKVFLECVQDMDHENMFWYRQDPGLGLRLIYFSYDVKMKEKGDIPEGYSVSREKKERFSLILESASTNQTSMYLCASSPPMVAGGHDEQFFGPGTRLTVL.